Below are 11 T cell receptor beta chains sequenced from a single sample in a study of T cell clones after liver transplantation. Method: immunoSEQ multiplex PCR; TCRdb's copy keeps in-frame clones and lacks some. This sample carries 70,000 to 85,000 clones, over 70% of them seen once, and the ten largest clones take 0.55% to 0.75%. The sample consisted of CD4+ T cells from blood, taken before liver transplant. The receptors derive from a human donor who received a liver transplant.

This sequence joins TRBV11-2 and TRBJ2-1; 7 positions match TRBD2. Germline lookup yields CDR1 SGHAT and CDR2 FQNNGV. The CDR3 is 15 residues long. Trimming cost V 4 bases and J 4 bases; bases outside gene matches: 7. The CDR3 DNA follows: TGTGCCAGCAGCTCAAGCGGGGCGGGGTACAATGAGCAGTTCTTC. This encodes CASSSSGAGYNEQFF.

The rearrangement uses TRBV27 and TRBJ1-5; TRBD1 is a possible D gene (5 bases). The CDR3 has 13 amino acids. Germline V gives CDR1 MNHEY, CDR2 SMNVEV (reference sequence). V was pared by 4 bases and J by 7 bases, with 11 bases between. CDR3 nucleotides: TGTGCCAGCAGTTCAGGGAAGAACCAGCCCCAGCATTTT. Amino acids: CASSSGKNQPQHF.

This clone was counted a few times. The V call is TRBV12-5, the J call TRBJ2-2, with 9 positions matching TRBD2. The CDR3 spans 16 residues. V was clipped by 4 bases and J by 5 bases; unmatched bases: 8. Germline V gene lookup returns CDR1 LGHNT and CDR2 FRNRAP. In DNA, the CDR3 is TGTGCTAGTGGTTACGGGATAGCGGGAGCAACCGGGGAGCTGTTTTTT. This sequence encodes CASGYGIAGATGELFF.

The rearrangement joins TRBV18 to TRBJ2-1; D unresolved. V lost 6 bases and J lost 1, with 7 bases in between. The CDR3 length is 13 residues. The germline V gene encodes CDR1 KGHSH and CDR2 LQKENI. The CDR3 region has the DNA TGTGCCAGCTCTCCTAGGTCCTACAATGAGCAGTTCTTC. Its translation: CASSPRSYNEQFF.

The genes are TRBV19 and TRBJ2-3; no reliable D call. Germline-derived CDR1 and CDR2 are LNHDA and SQIVND (reference sequence). The CDR3 has 15 residues. Trimming shortened V by 3 bases and J by 0 bases, and 10 bases separated the two germline ends. The CDR3 region is CASSIGGSSTDTQYF. In DNA form, the CDR3 reads TGTGCCAGTAGTATCGGTGGCAGTAGCACAGATACGCAGTATTTT.

This sequence joins TRBV5-1 and TRBJ2-3, with unresolved D. CDR3 length: 14 amino acids. CDR1 is SGHRS and CDR2 is YFSETQ in the germline V gene. V was cut by 4 bases and J by 0 bases, with 9 bases left in between. This chain's CDR3 is CASSPRVSTDTQYF. CDR3 nucleotides: TGCGCCAGCAGCCCGCGAGTTAGCACAGATACGCAGTATTTT.

CDR3 loop: CASSWQTGPDTQYF. The DNA for the CDR3 is TGTGCCAGCAGTTGGCAGACAGGGCCAGATACGCAGTATTTT. The chain joins TRBV6-5 to TRBJ2-3; 7 bases are shared with TRBD1. Looked up from germline, CDR1 is MNHEY and CDR2 is SVGAGI. The CDR3 length is 14 residues. V lost 4 bases, J lost 4 bases, and 5 bases stayed unmatched.

The sample holds a few counts of this clone. The gene calls are TRBV4-1 and TRBJ1-5; D uncertain. Per germline, CDR1 MGHRA and CDR2 YSYEKL. The CDR3 is made up of 15 amino acids. Trimming stripped 0 bases from V and 3 bases from J, with 9 bases between. The CDR3 DNA reads TGCGCCAGCAGCCAAGATGAAACAGCCAATCAGCCCCAGCATTTT. Amino acids: CASSQDETANQPQHF.

The sample holds one count of this clone. The gene calls are TRBV28 and TRBJ2-1; D gene ambiguous. Germline lookup yields CDR1 MDHEN and CDR2 SYDVKM. V was clipped by 4 bases and J by 3 bases, with 13 bases between them. This CDR3 comprises 15 residues. Here the CDR3 DNA reads TGTGCCAGCAGTTCCATCGGACGCGGCTACAATGAGCAGTTCTTC. Residues: CASSSIGRGYNEQFF.

This chain connects TRBV6-6 to TRBJ1-4; D perhaps matches TRBD1 (6 bases). The CDR3 extends over 15 amino acids. Germline V lookup: CDR1 MNHNY, CDR2 SVGAGI (reference sequence). V was clipped by 6 bases and J by 8 bases, with 19 bases between them. The DNA of the CDR3 is TGTGCCAGCAGCCGGGACAAACCTTGGGAGGAAAAACTGTTTTTT. Protein product: CASSRDKPWEEKLFF.

This clone appeared a single time. The V call is TRBV6-4, the J call TRBJ2-1, with 7 nucleotides matching TRBD2. The V segment lost 6 bases and the J segment 1 base; nucleotides outside the gene matches: 0. Germline CDR1 is MRHNA and CDR2 is SNTAGT. The CDR3 is 13 amino acids. The CDR3: CASSGGSYNEQFF. CDR3 DNA sequence: TGTGCCAGCAGCGGGGGGTCCTACAATGAGCAGTTCTTC.